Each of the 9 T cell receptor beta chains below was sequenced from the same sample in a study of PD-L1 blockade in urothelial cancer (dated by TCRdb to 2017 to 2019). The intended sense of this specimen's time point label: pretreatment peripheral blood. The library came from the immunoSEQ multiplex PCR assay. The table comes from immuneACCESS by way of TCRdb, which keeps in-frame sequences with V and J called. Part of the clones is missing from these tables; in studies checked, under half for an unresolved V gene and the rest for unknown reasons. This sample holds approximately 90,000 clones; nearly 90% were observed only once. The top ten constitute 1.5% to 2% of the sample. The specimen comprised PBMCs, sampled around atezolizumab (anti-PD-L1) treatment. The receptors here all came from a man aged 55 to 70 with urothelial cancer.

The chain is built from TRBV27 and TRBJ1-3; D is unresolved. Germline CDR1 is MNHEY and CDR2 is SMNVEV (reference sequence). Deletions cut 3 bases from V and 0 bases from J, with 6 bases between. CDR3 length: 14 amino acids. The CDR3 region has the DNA TGTGCCAGCAGTTTCTCCTCCTCTGGAAACACCATATATTTT. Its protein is CASSFSSSGNTIYF.

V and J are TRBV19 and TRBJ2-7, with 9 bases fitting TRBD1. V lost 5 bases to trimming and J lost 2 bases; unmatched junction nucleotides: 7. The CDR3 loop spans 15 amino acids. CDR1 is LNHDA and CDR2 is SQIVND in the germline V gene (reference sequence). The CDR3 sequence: CASSPRDRDTYEQYF. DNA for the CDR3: TGTGCCAGTAGTCCCCGGGACAGGGACACCTACGAGCAGTACTTC.

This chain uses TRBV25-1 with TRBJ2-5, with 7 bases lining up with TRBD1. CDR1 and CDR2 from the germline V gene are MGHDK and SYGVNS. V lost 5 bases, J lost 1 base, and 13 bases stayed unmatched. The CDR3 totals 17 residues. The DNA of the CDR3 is TGTGCCAGCAGTTCCCTACTGGACAGGATCACCCAAGAGACCCAGTACTTC. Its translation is CASSSLLDRITQETQYF. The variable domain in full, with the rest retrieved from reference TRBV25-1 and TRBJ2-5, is EADIYQTPRYLVIGTGKKITLECSQTMGHDKMYWYQQDPGMELHLIHYSYGVNSTEKGDLSSESTVSRIRTEHFPLTLESARPSHTSQYLCASSSLLDRITQETQYFGPGTRLLVL.

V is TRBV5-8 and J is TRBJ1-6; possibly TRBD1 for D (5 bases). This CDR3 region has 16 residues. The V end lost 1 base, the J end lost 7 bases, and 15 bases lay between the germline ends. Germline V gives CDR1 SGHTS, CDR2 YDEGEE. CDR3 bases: TGTGCCAGCAGCTTGTGGGGTCAGGGTTGGAATTCACCCCTCCACTTT. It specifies CASSLWGQGWNSPLHF.

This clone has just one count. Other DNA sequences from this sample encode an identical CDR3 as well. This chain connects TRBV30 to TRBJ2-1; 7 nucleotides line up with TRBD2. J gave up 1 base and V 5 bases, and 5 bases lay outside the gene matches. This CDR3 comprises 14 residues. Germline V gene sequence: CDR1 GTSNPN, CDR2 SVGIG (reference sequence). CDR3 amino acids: CAWRGGGSYNEQFF. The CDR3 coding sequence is TGTGCCTGGCGGGGCGGGGGTTCCTACAATGAGCAGTTCTTC.

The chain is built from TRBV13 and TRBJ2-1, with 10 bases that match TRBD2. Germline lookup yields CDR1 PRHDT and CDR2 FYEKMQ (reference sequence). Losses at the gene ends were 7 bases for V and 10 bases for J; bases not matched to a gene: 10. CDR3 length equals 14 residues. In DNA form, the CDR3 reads TGTGCCAGCAAAAGGGGACTAGCGTCCCGCGAGCAGTTCTTC. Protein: CASKRGLASREQFF. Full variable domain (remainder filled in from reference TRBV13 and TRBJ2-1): AAGVIQSPRHLIKEKRETATLKCYPIPRHDTVYWYQQGPGQDPQFLISFYEKMQSDKGSIPDRFSAQQFSDYHSELNMSSLELGDSALYFCASKRGLASREQFFGPGTRLTVL.

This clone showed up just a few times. CDR3 residues: CASSSTGGGYEQYF. In nucleotides, the CDR3 is TGTGCCAGCAGCTCCACCGGGGGGGGCTACGAGCAGTACTTC. The genes are TRBV7-2 and TRBJ2-7; 8 positions agree with TRBD2. This CDR3 spans 14 amino acids. Trimming removed 4 bases from V and 3 bases from J; junction bases left unmatched: 5. Germline loops: CDR1 SGHTA, CDR2 FQGNSA.

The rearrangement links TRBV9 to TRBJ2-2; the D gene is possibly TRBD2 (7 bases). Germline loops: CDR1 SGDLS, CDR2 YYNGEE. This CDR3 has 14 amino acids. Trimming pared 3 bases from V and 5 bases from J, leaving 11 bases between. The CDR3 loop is CASSEGGVTGELFF. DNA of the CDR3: TGTGCCAGCAGCGAGGGGGGGGTTACCGGGGAGCTGTTTTTT.

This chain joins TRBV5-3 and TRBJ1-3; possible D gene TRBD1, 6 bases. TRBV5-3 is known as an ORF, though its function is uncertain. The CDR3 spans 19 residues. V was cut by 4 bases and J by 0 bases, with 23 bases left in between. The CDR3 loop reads CARSLKQGWATSSGNTIYF. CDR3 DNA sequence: TGTGCCAGAAGCCTTAAACAGGGCTGGGCAACGAGCTCTGGAAACACCATATATTTT.